This T cell receptor beta chain originates from a study of T cells in Graves' hyperthyroidism and ophthalmopathy. As for the study in general: The blood sample was taken at first diagnosis, before treatment began.

This clonotype was counted many times. Antigen: not known. Amplified TCR beta CDR3 regions came from RNA transcripts. TCR CDR3 underwent first-round RT-PCR with the HTBI primer set. TCRdb called the multiplex PCR reads again in MiXCR, with one record for every CDR3 protein. The sample includes about 360,000 distinct CDR3 sequences, about 13% seen only once; the top ten take around a tenth. Trimming removed 5 bases from V and 6 bases from J; junction bases left unmatched: 11. The CDR3 loop spans 17 amino acids. Per the germline V gene, CDR1 is SGHAT and CDR2 is FQNNGV. Study results and limitations: From stable hyperthyroidism, ophthalmopathy was separated by a 13 V-J model.

The genes are TRBV11-2 and TRBJ2-3; TRBD2 matches at 13 bases. The source material was blood. The receptor's source is a woman younger than 30 with Graves' hyperthyroidism. The CDR3 DNA follows: TGTGCCAGCAGCCCATCGGGACTAGCGGGACGGGTGGATACGCAGTATTTT. This encodes CASSPSGLAGRVDTQYF. The full variable domain, in which reference TRBV11-2 and TRBJ2-3 provide the parts outside the CDR3, is EAGVAQSPRYKIIEKRQSVAFWCNPISGHATLYWYQQILGQGPKLLIQFQNNGVVDDSQLPKDRFSAERLKGVDSTLKIQPAKLEDSAVYLCASSPSGLAGRVDTQYFGPGTRLTVL.